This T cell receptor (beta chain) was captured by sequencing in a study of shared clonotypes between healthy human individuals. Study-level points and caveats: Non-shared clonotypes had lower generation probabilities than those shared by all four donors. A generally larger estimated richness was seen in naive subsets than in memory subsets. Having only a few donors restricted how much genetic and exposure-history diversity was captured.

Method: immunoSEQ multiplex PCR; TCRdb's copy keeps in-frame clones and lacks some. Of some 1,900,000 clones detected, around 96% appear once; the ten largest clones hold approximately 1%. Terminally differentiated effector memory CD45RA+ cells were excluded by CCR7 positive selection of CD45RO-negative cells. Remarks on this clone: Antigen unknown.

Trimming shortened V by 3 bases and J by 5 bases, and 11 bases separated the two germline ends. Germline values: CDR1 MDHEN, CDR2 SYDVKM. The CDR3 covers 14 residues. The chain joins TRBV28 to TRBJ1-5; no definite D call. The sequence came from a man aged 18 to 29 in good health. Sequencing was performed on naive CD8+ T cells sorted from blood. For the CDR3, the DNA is TGTGCCAGCAGTTTCGTCGGCGACGATCAGCCCCAGCATTTT. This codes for CASSFVGDDQPQHF.